Listed below are T cell receptor beta chains from one sample, sequenced in a study of cytotoxic CD8 clonotypes in ibrutinib-treated CLL. The method was immunoSEQ multiplex PCR; TCRdb's version includes in-frame clones alone and lacks a portion of them. This table holds about 27,000 clones, more than 65% found once. This sample comprised PBMCs, obtained after 24 months of ibrutinib treatment. These receptors were collected from a human donor with chronic lymphocytic leukemia. The CDR3 runs from the conserved cysteine through the conserved F or W. Fields, in order: V gene, J gene, D gene, clone size, CDR3 length, CDR3 DNA, CDR3 protein. D genes are given only for firm matches. Expanded clones get a size class; other rows say once, few or many, or leave the size out.

V gene: TRBV25-1; J gene: TRBJ2-3; D gene: TRBD1; clone size: NA; CDR3 length: 15; CDR3 DNA: TGTGCCAGCAGTGCCCGGGACAGGGGCACAGATACGCAGTATTTT; CDR3 protein: CASSARDRGTDTQYF
V gene: TRBV9; J gene: TRBJ1-6; D gene: NA; clone size: NA; CDR3 length: 16; CDR3 DNA: TGTGCCAGCAGCGTAGCAAAAGACAGCTATAATTCACCCCTCCACTTT; CDR3 protein: CASSVAKDSYNSPLHF
V gene: TRBV10-2; J gene: TRBJ2-7; D gene: NA; clone size: NA; CDR3 length: 15; CDR3 DNA: TGCGCCAGCAGTGAGTCAGGGGACGAGAGGGGCGAGCAGTACTTC; CDR3 protein: CASSESGDERGEQYF
V gene: TRBV5-1; J gene: TRBJ1-3; D gene: NA; clone size: few; CDR3 length: 20; CDR3 DNA: TGCGCCAGCAGCTTAGGACCGATGAGGGCCCCTACTGCCTCTGGAAACACCATATATTTT; CDR3 protein: CASSLGPMRAPTASGNTIYF
V gene: TRBV9; J gene: TRBJ2-7; D gene: TRBD1; clone size: NA; CDR3 length: 15; CDR3 DNA: TGTGCCAGCAGCGTAGCCACCGGGACAGGGGACGAGCAGTACTTC; CDR3 protein: CASSVATGTGDEQYF
V gene: TRBV5-1; J gene: TRBJ2-5; D gene: NA; clone size: NA; CDR3 length: 15; CDR3 DNA: TGCGCCAGCCGAGCTGGGGGGGCCTCATCAGAGACCCAGTACTTC; CDR3 protein: CASRAGGASSETQYF
V gene: TRBV7-9; J gene: TRBJ1-1; D gene: TRBD1; clone size: NA; CDR3 length: 16; CDR3 DNA: TGTGCCAGCAGCTTAGGTCTAGGGAGGGGGCTGACTGAAGCTTTCTTT; CDR3 protein: CASSLGLGRGLTEAFF
V gene: TRBV6-5; J gene: TRBJ2-7; D gene: NA; clone size: NA; CDR3 length: 13; CDR3 DNA: TGTACGAGTTCGACAACCGCCTCCTACGAGCAGTACTTC; CDR3 protein: CTSSTTASYEQYF
V gene: TRBV5-1; J gene: TRBJ2-3; D gene: TRBD2; clone size: NA; CDR3 length: 16; CDR3 DNA: TGCGCCAGCAGCGGGGGGACTAGCGGGCGGGCAGATACGCAGTATTTT; CDR3 protein: CASSGGTSGRADTQYF
V gene: TRBV15; J gene: TRBJ2-5; D gene: NA; clone size: NA; CDR3 length: 15; CDR3 DNA: TGTGCCACCAGCAGAGATACGGCCAGGCAAGAGACCCAGTACTTC; CDR3 protein: CATSRDTARQETQYF
V gene: TRBV28; J gene: TRBJ1-6; D gene: NA; clone size: NA; CDR3 length: 18; CDR3 DNA: TGTGCCAGCAGTTTCGGGCTAAACCGGGGATCCTATAATTCACCCCTCCACTTT; CDR3 protein: CASSFGLNRGSYNSPLHF
V gene: TRBV11-2; J gene: TRBJ2-7; D gene: TRBD1; clone size: few; CDR3 length: 15; CDR3 DNA: TGTGCCAGCAGCTTAGAACCGACAGGGGGCTACGAGCAGTACTTC; CDR3 protein: CASSLEPTGGYEQYF
V gene: TRBV29-1; J gene: TRBJ2-4; D gene: TRBD2; clone size: NA; CDR3 length: 15; CDR3 DNA: TGCAGCGTTACTAGCGGGGGGGCCAGCAAAAACATTCAGTACTTC; CDR3 protein: CSVTSGGASKNIQYF
V gene: TRBV5-1; J gene: TRBJ2-6; D gene: NA; clone size: NA; CDR3 length: 20; CDR3 DNA: TGCGCCAGCAGCTTGGGCCCGACTTTGCTCTCTCTCTCTGGGGCCAACGTCCTGACTTTC; CDR3 protein: CASSLGPTLLSLSGANVLTF
V gene: TRBV28; J gene: TRBJ1-1; D gene: NA; clone size: NA; CDR3 length: 14; CDR3 DNA: TGTGCCAGCAGTTTATTCGTGGGGAACACTGAAGCTTTCTTT; CDR3 protein: CASSLFVGNTEAFF
V gene: TRBV11-2; J gene: TRBJ2-6; D gene: NA; clone size: NA; CDR3 length: 17; CDR3 DNA: TGTGCCAGCAGCCCGCTTACCCATTCCTCTGGGGCCAACGTCCTGACTTTC; CDR3 protein: CASSPLTHSSGANVLTF
V gene: TRBV10-1; J gene: TRBJ2-5; D gene: NA; clone size: NA; CDR3 length: 16; CDR3 DNA: TGCGCCAGCAGTAGCACAGCTAGACTGTACCAAGAGACCCAGTACTTC; CDR3 protein: CASSSTARLYQETQYF
V gene: TRBV6-1; J gene: TRBJ2-7; D gene: NA; clone size: NA; CDR3 length: 11; CDR3 DNA: TGTGCCAGCAGTGGGAACTACGAGCAGTACTTC; CDR3 protein: CASSGNYEQYF
V gene: TRBV6-5; J gene: TRBJ1-2; D gene: NA; clone size: NA; CDR3 length: 14; CDR3 DNA: TGTGCCAGCAGTTACGGGGGGTTTGCCTATGGCTACACCTTC; CDR3 protein: CASSYGGFAYGYTF
V gene: TRBV5-1; J gene: TRBJ1-1; D gene: NA; clone size: NA; CDR3 length: 15; CDR3 DNA: TGCGCCAGCAGCTTGGTCGTGACAGAGAACACTGAAGCTTTCTTT; CDR3 protein: CASSLVVTENTEAFF
V gene: TRBV6-5; J gene: TRBJ2-5; D gene: NA; clone size: NA; CDR3 length: 12; CDR3 DNA: TGTGCCAGCAGTAGCGGCCAAGAGACCCAGTACTTC; CDR3 protein: CASSSGQETQYF
V gene: TRBV9; J gene: TRBJ1-4; D gene: NA; clone size: NA; CDR3 length: 15; CDR3 DNA: TGTGCCAGCGGAGCGGGCCCGTTAACTAATGAAAAACTGTTTTTT; CDR3 protein: CASGAGPLTNEKLFF
V gene: TRBV13; J gene: TRBJ1-4; D gene: TRBD1; clone size: NA; CDR3 length: 15; CDR3 DNA: TGTGCCAGCAGCTCCACAGGGGTAAGGGATGAAAAACTGTTTTTT; CDR3 protein: CASSSTGVRDEKLFF
V gene: TRBV27; J gene: TRBJ2-1; D gene: TRBD2; clone size: NA; CDR3 length: 15; CDR3 DNA: TGTGCCAGCAGTTTAGCGGGGGGGCCCTACAATGAGCAGTTCTTC; CDR3 protein: CASSLAGGPYNEQFF
V gene: TRBV6-5; J gene: TRBJ2-1; D gene: TRBD2; clone size: NA; CDR3 length: 16; CDR3 DNA: TGTGCCAGCAGTTACTCGATTAGCGGGGACGACAATGAGCAGTTCTTC; CDR3 protein: CASSYSISGDDNEQFF
V gene: TRBV27; J gene: TRBJ2-3; D gene: TRBD2; clone size: NA; CDR3 length: 16; CDR3 DNA: TGTGCCAGCAGTTCCCTCGGGACTAGCGGAACAGATACGCAGTATTTT; CDR3 protein: CASSSLGTSGTDTQYF
V gene: TRBV7-8; J gene: TRBJ1-5; D gene: NA; clone size: NA; CDR3 length: 14; CDR3 DNA: TGTGCCAGCAGCCTAACGGAGGGCAATCAGCCCCAGCATTTT; CDR3 protein: CASSLTEGNQPQHF
V gene: TRBV27; J gene: TRBJ2-3; D gene: TRBD1; clone size: NA; CDR3 length: 17; CDR3 DNA: TGTGCCAGCAGTTTAGCTTTGACAGGGCCAATCACAGATACGCAGTATTTT; CDR3 protein: CASSLALTGPITDTQYF
V gene: TRBV4-1; J gene: TRBJ2-7; D gene: TRBD1; clone size: few; CDR3 length: 15; CDR3 DNA: TGCGCCAGCAGCCCAGGGACAGGGCAAACCTACGAGCAGTACTTC; CDR3 protein: CASSPGTGQTYEQYF
V gene: TRBV6-1; J gene: TRBJ2-7; D gene: TRBD2; clone size: NA; CDR3 length: 14; CDR3 DNA: TGTGCCAGCAGGAGACTAGCGGGGAACTACGAGCAGTACTTC; CDR3 protein: CASRRLAGNYEQYF
V gene: TRBV30; J gene: TRBJ1-4; D gene: NA; clone size: NA; CDR3 length: 14; CDR3 DNA: TGTGCCTGGAGTGCCATTGCGGGTAATGAAAAACTGTTTTTT; CDR3 protein: CAWSAIAGNEKLFF
V gene: TRBV28; J gene: TRBJ2-3; D gene: TRBD1; clone size: NA; CDR3 length: 18; CDR3 DNA: TGTGCCAGCAGTCTAAGGGCCGGGACAGGGGTACTCTCAGATACGCAGTATTTT; CDR3 protein: CASSLRAGTGVLSDTQYF
V gene: TRBV2; J gene: TRBJ1-1; D gene: NA; clone size: NA; CDR3 length: 11; CDR3 DNA: TGTGCCAGCAGTGTCTACGGGGAAGCTTTCTTT; CDR3 protein: CASSVYGEAFF
V gene: TRBV7-9; J gene: TRBJ2-1; D gene: NA; clone size: NA; CDR3 length: 11; CDR3 DNA: TGTGCCAGCAGCCCCCAGGAGGAGCAGTTCTTC; CDR3 protein: CASSPQEEQFF
V gene: TRBV11-2; J gene: TRBJ2-1; D gene: TRBD2; clone size: NA; CDR3 length: 17; CDR3 DNA: TGTGCCAGCAGTCCCAGGACTAGCGGGGGGCGGTACAATGAGCAGTTCTTC; CDR3 protein: CASSPRTSGGRYNEQFF
V gene: TRBV30; J gene: TRBJ1-3; D gene: NA; clone size: few; CDR3 length: 15; CDR3 DNA: TGTGCCTGGAGTCCGGACTGGGACTCTGGAAACACCATATATTTT; CDR3 protein: CAWSPDWDSGNTIYF
V gene: TRBV4-1; J gene: TRBJ1-3; D gene: NA; clone size: NA; CDR3 length: 16; CDR3 DNA: TGCGCCAGCAGCCAAGACGCGGTTTACTCTGGAAACACCATATATTTT; CDR3 protein: CASSQDAVYSGNTIYF
V gene: TRBV29-1; J gene: TRBJ2-7; D gene: TRBD1; clone size: NA; CDR3 length: 12; CDR3 DNA: TGCAGCGCCCGGGACAGCCCCTACGAGCAGTACTTC; CDR3 protein: CSARDSPYEQYF
V gene: TRBV27; J gene: TRBJ1-2; D gene: NA; clone size: NA; CDR3 length: 15; CDR3 DNA: TGTGCCAGCAGTCCCCTCGCCGGGGCCTCCTATGGCTACACCTTC; CDR3 protein: CASSPLAGASYGYTF
V gene: TRBV10-1; J gene: TRBJ2-5; D gene: TRBD2; clone size: NA; CDR3 length: 15; CDR3 DNA: TGCGCCAGCAGCAAGGCTAGCGGGGGTCAAGAGACCCAGTACTTC; CDR3 protein: CASSKASGGQETQYF
V gene: TRBV2; J gene: TRBJ2-5; D gene: TRBD2; clone size: NA; CDR3 length: 13; CDR3 DNA: TGTGCCAGCGAGATAGCGGGGGAAGAGACCCAGTACTTC; CDR3 protein: CASEIAGEETQYF
V gene: TRBV5-1; J gene: TRBJ2-5; D gene: NA; clone size: few; CDR3 length: 14; CDR3 DNA: TGCGCCAGCAGCTACACGGCTTTCCGAGAGACCCAGTACTTC; CDR3 protein: CASSYTAFRETQYF
V gene: TRBV7-6; J gene: TRBJ1-1; D gene: NA; clone size: NA; CDR3 length: 14; CDR3 DNA: TGTGCCAGCAGCTTGGGTGGATGGAACACTGAAGCTTTCTTT; CDR3 protein: CASSLGGWNTEAFF
V gene: TRBV2; J gene: TRBJ2-2; D gene: NA; clone size: few; CDR3 length: 11; CDR3 DNA: TGTGCCAGCAGTGTCACCGGGGAGCTGTTTTTT; CDR3 protein: CASSVTGELFF
V gene: TRBV5-1; J gene: TRBJ1-2; D gene: NA; clone size: NA; CDR3 length: 14; CDR3 DNA: TGCGCCAGCCGAGGGACTGCAGCTAACTATGGCTACACCTTC; CDR3 protein: CASRGTAANYGYTF
V gene: TRBV5-1; J gene: TRBJ2-1; D gene: NA; clone size: once; CDR3 length: 15; CDR3 DNA: TGCGCCAGCAGCTTGTCAGGGGGGTACCTGAATGAGCAGTTCTTC; CDR3 protein: CASSLSGGYLNEQFF
V gene: TRBV2; J gene: TRBJ2-7; D gene: NA; clone size: NA; CDR3 length: 14; CDR3 DNA: TGTGCCAGCACCCGCACAGGGGGGGCCTACGAGCAGTACTTC; CDR3 protein: CASTRTGGAYEQYF